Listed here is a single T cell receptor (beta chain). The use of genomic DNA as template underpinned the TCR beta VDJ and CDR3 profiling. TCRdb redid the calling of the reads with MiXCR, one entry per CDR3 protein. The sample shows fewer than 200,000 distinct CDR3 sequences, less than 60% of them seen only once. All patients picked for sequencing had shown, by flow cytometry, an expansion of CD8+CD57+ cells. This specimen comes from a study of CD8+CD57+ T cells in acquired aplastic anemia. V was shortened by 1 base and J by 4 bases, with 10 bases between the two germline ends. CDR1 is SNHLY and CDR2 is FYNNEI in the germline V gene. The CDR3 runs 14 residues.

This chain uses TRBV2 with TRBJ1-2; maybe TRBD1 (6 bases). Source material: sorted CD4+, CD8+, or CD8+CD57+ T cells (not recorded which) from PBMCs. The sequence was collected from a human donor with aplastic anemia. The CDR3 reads CASSEDGGGYGYTF. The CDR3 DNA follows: TGTGCCAGCAGTGAAGATGGGGGCGGCTATGGCTACACCTTC.